The subject of this entry is one T cell receptor beta chain. Per the original methods: Amplification of reference gene primers provided the estimated nucleated cell counts. Clones were read by immunoSEQ multiplex PCR, and TCRdb kept only the in-frame ones, dropping some. D and trimming come from the DNA, and the V and J calls and clone size come from that table. The table records fewer than 250,000 clones, approximately 85% of them present only once. CDR1 is MGHDK and CDR2 is SYGVNS in the germline V gene. CDR3 length: 14 amino acids. Trimming took 6 bases from V and 1 from J, leaving 12 bases between them. This sample was included in a study of blood T cell repertoires in COVID-19. Study background: The analysed material was cDNA or gDNA that came from T cells, B-cell-depleted T cells, or PBMCs.

Across under 25 US areas, participants ranged in age from about 18 to 100 years. Cohort allocation depended upon clinical history that participants reported. This sequence originates from a woman between 50 and 59 years old with acute COVID-19. Sequenced: PBMCs or T cells enriched from blood (not recorded which). The J gene is TRBJ1-1, the V gene TRBV25-1, with a possible D match to TRBD1 (6 bases). CDR3 bases: TGTGCCAGCAGGTCCTTAGGGGGGAACACTGAAGCTTTCTTT. Encoded protein: CASRSLGGNTEAFF.